A few counts support the clone carrying this T cell receptor (beta chain). Antigen unknown. The data originate from a study of T-cell reconstitution after alpha-beta-depleted transplantation in children. The V gene end was trimmed by 6 bases and the J gene end by 0 bases; junction bases not matched to a gene: 2. Germline V lookup: CDR1 SNHLY, CDR2 FYNNEI. CDR3 length: 15 amino acids. Regarding the study as a whole: The origin of alpha-beta T cells about two months after transplant was reportedly several hundred expanded graft clones. The main origin of T-cell counts and diversity one year after transplant was newly produced T cells.

Unique molecular identifiers were incorporated when the TCRbeta library was constructed. Each CDR3 protein is one row after TCRdb ran MiXCR on the PCR reads. In the table there are fewer than 750,000 distinct CDR3 sequences, more than 20% of which are singletons. Material: PBMCs, obtained before TCRalphabeta/CD19-depleted stem cell transplant. This receptor was obtained from a boy younger than two with Wiskott-Aldrich syndrome, due to receive a stem cell transplant. The V gene is TRBV2, the J gene TRBJ1-5, with 10 bases identical to TRBD1. CDR3 residues: CASRDRGSSNQPQHF. CDR3 nucleotides: TGTGCCAGCAGGGACAGGGGGAGTAGCAATCAGCCCCAGCATTTT.